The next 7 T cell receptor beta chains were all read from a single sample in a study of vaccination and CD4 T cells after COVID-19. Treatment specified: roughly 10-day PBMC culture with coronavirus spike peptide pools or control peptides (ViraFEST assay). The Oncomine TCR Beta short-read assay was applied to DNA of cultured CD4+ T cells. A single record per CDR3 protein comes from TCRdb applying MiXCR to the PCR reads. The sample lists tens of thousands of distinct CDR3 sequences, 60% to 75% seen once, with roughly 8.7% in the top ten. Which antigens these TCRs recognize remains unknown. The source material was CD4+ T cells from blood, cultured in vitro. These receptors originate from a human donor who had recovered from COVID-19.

CDR3 sequence: CASKGAGYTEAFF. CDR3 nucleotide sequence: TGTGCCAGCAAGGGGGCTGGGTACACTGAAGCTTTCTTT. The J gene is TRBJ1-1, the V gene TRBV6-4; 7 nucleotides line up with TRBD1. Germline lookup yields CDR1 MRHNA and CDR2 SNTAGT. V shed 7 bases, J shed 3 bases, and the junction held 5 bases outside the gene matches. This CDR3 has 13 residues.

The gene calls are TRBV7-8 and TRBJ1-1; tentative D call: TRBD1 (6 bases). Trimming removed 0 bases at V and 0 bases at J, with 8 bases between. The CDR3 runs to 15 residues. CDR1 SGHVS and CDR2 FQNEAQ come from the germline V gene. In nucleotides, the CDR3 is TGTGCCAGCAGCTTAGCGGACAGCATGAACACTGAAGCTTTCTTT. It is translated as CASSLADSMNTEAFF.

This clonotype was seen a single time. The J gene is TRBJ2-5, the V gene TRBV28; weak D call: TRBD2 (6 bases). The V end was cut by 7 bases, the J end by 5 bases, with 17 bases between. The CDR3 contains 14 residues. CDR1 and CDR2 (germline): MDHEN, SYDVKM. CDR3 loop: CASIGAGSSETQYF. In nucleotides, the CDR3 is TGTGCCAGCATTGGGGCGGGATCCTCGGAGACCCAGTACTTC.

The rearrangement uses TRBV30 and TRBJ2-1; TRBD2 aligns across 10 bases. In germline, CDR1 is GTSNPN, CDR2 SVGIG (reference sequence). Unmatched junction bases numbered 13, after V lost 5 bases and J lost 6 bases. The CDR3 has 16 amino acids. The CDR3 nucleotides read TGTGCCTGGGGTGGACTAGCGGTAGAGTTGGGCAATGAGCAGTTCTTC. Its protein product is CAWGGLAVELGNEQFF.

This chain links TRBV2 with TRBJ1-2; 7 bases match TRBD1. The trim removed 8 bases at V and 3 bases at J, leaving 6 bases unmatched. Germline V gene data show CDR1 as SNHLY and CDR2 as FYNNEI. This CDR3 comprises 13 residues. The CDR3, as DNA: TGTGCCAGCCTTTCAGACAGGGACTATGGCTACACCTTC. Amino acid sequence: CASLSDRDYGYTF.

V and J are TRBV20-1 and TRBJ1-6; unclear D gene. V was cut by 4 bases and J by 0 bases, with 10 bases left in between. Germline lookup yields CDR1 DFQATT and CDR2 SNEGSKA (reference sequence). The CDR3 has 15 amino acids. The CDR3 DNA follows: TGCAGTGCTACCCCCCACAGCTCCTATAATTCACCCCTCCACTTT. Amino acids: CSATPHSSYNSPLHF.

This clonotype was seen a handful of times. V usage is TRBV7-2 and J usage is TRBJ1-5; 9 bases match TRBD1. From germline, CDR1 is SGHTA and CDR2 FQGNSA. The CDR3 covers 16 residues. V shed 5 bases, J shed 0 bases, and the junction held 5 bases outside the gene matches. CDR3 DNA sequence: TGTGCCAGCAGCGACAGGGGGGGTCATAGCAATCAGCCCCAGCATTTT. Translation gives CASSDRGGHSNQPQHF.